This T cell receptor (beta chain) stems from a study of blood T cells in healthy people across ages. The V and J ends lost 7 bases and 2 bases respectively, with 15 bases between them. There are 13 residues in the CDR3. CDR1 is SQVTM, CDR2 ANQGSEA, per germline. A second PCR, run for about 7 to 11 cycles, used a sample-barcoded 5' primer plus a J-beta primer mix. MiXCR, run by TCRdb on the 5' RACE reads, gives a single entry per CDR3 protein. The sample shows about 1.6 million distinct CDR3 sequences, about 31% of them seen only once. Sample: blood. The chain couples TRBV29-1 to TRBJ2-7; unclear D gene. The clonotype comes from a woman in her twenties or thirties in good health. CDR3 protein: CSAEVSGPYEQYF. In DNA form, the CDR3 reads TGCAGCGCCGAAGTCTCCGGTCCCTACGAGCAGTACTTC.